A selection of T cell receptor beta chains follows, all from one sample in a study of neurological immune-mediated disorders. TCRdb independently ran MiXCR on the 5' RACE reads; one entry per CDR3 protein. The data contain under 75,000 distinct CDR3 sequences, roughly 5.6% of them singletons. The sequenced sample consisted of PBMCs. These receptors were taken from a human donor with multiple sclerosis. The donor label of this sample is uncertain. Each CDR3 is given with its conserved first and last residue. D genes are given only for firm matches. Size is omitted from some rows. Given values are once, few, many or a class for expanded clones.

clone size,J gene,V gene,D gene,CDR3 DNA,CDR3 protein
medium-sized,TRBJ2-7,TRBV7-2,NA,TGTGCCAGCAGCTTAGCCCCAGGAGGTACCTACGAGCAGTACTTC,CASSLAPGGTYEQYF
many,TRBJ1-2,TRBV5-1,NA,TGCGCCAGCAGCTTGGACGCTACAGGCTACACCTTC,CASSLDATGYTF
NA,TRBJ2-7,TRBV5-5,TRBD1,TGTGCCAGCAGCTTGATAGACAGGGCGGTCGAGCAGTACTTC,CASSLIDRAVEQYF
many,TRBJ1-5,TRBV9,NA,TGTGCCAGCAGCGTAGGAACAGGGAATCAGCCCCAGCATTTT,CASSVGTGNQPQHF
many,TRBJ2-4,TRBV5-1,TRBD1,TGCGCCAGCAGCTCCACTGTAAAGGGACAGGGGGCTCAGTACTTC,CASSSTVKGQGAQYF
NA,TRBJ1-5,TRBV18,NA,TGTGCCAGCTCACCCGGGATAGGCAATCAGCCCCAGCATTTT,CASSPGIGNQPQHF
many,TRBJ1-6,TRBV20-1,NA,TGCAGTGCTGCGTTGGCGGGGCCGGGTTCTCCCCTCCACTTT,CSAALAGPGSPLHF
many,TRBJ1-2,TRBV6-2/TRBV6-3,NA,TGTGCCAGCAGTTACTCTAACTATGGCTACACCTTC,CASSYSNYGYTF
many,TRBJ1-1,TRBV29-1,TRBD1,TGCAGCGTCCATACAGGGGGTAGCACTGAAGCTTTCTTT,CSVHTGGSTEAFF
many,TRBJ2-4,TRBV5-1,TRBD2,TGCGCCAGCAGCTTGGGCGCGGGGGGCAGAAACATTCAGTACTTC,CASSLGAGGRNIQYF
many,TRBJ1-5,TRBV12-3/TRBV12-4,NA,TGTGCCAGCAGATCACAGGGTAGCAATCAGCCCCAGCATTTT,CASRSQGSNQPQHF
many,TRBJ2-1,TRBV29-1,TRBD2,TGCAGCGTTGAAGCCCGAGGACTAGCGGGAGATTACAATGAGCAGTTCTTC,CSVEARGLAGDYNEQFF
many,TRBJ2-7,TRBV20-1,TRBD2,TGCAGTGCCGACGGACTAGCCCTAGACGAGCAGTACTTC,CSADGLALDEQYF
NA,TRBJ2-2,TRBV5-1,NA,TGCGCCAGCAGCTTGGCAGGGAACACCGGGGAGCTGTTTTTT,CASSLAGNTGELFF
many,TRBJ2-2,TRBV21-1,NA,TGTGCCAGCGTGGAGAACCGCGACGACGGGGAGCTGTTTTTT,CASVENRDDGELFF
many,TRBJ2-3,TRBV5-1,TRBD2,TGCGCCAGCAGCCGGACTAGCGGGGGATTCACAGATACGCAGTATTTT,CASSRTSGGFTDTQYF
NA,TRBJ1-1,TRBV10-3,TRBD1,TGTGCCATCAGCGCACAGGGGACGAACACTGAAGCTTTCTTT,CAISAQGTNTEAFF
many,TRBJ1-1,TRBV5-1,TRBD1,TGCGCCAGCACCCCCGGCGACAGGGGGAACACTGAAGCTTTCTTT,CASTPGDRGNTEAFF
many,TRBJ2-1,TRBV5-5,TRBD2,TGTGCCAGCAGCATACTGAAGCTAGCGGGGGTATACAATGAGCAGTTCTTC,CASSILKLAGVYNEQFF
many,TRBJ1-1,TRBV6-5,TRBD1,TGTGCCAGCAGTTACTCCCCGACAGGGGGAAACACTGAAGCTTTCTTT,CASSYSPTGGNTEAFF
many,TRBJ2-1,TRBV7-9,TRBD1,TGTGCCAGCAGCCAGGGACAGGGCGGGTACAATGAGCAGTTCTTC,CASSQGQGGYNEQFF
many,TRBJ1-2,TRBV20-1,NA,TGCAGTGCCCCGGACCCGTATGGCTACACCTTC,CSAPDPYGYTF
many,TRBJ1-4,TRBV15,NA,TGTGCCACCAGCAGACGGCTCAATGAAAAACTGTTTTTT,CATSRRLNEKLFF
many,TRBJ1-1,TRBV5-1,NA,TGCGCCAGCACCAACAGTTTGAACACTGAAGCTTTCTTT,CASTNSLNTEAFF
many,TRBJ2-6,TRBV10-3,TRBD1,TGTGCCATCAGTGATCGGACAGGGTGGGGTGGGGCCAACGTCCTGACTTTC,CAISDRTGWGGANVLTF
many,TRBJ2-3,TRBV5-5,TRBD1,TGTGCCAGCAGCCCGGGACAGCTCACAGATACGCAGTATTTT,CASSPGQLTDTQYF
many,TRBJ2-3,TRBV5-1,NA,TGCGCCAGCAGCTTTAGCGGTCGGGGGCGCTCACCCCGCGATACGCAGTATTTT,CASSFSGRGRSPRDTQYF
many,TRBJ1-6,TRBV20-1,TRBD1,TGCAGTGCTCAGACCGGGACAGGGGCTAATTCACCCCTCCACTTT,CSAQTGTGANSPLHF
many,TRBJ2-2,TRBV5-1,TRBD1,TGCGCCAGCAGCGGACAGGGTCCGAACACCGGGGAGCTGTTTTTT,CASSGQGPNTGELFF
many,TRBJ2-3,TRBV12-5,TRBD2,TGTGCTAGTGCCCGGGGGCCCAAAGCGGGGGGATTCACAGATACGCAGTATTTT,CASARGPKAGGFTDTQYF
many,TRBJ2-5,TRBV6-1,NA,TGTGCCAGCGTTCAGGGGATACTAGAAGAGACCCAGTACTTC,CASVQGILEETQYF
many,TRBJ1-1,TRBV7-9,TRBD1,TGTGCCAGCAGCTTAAGGTGGGACAGAAATGTTGAAGCTTTCTTT,CASSLRWDRNVEAFF
NA,TRBJ1-1,TRBV29-1,NA,TGTAGCGACGGGGAGAGCACTGAAGCTTTCTTT,CSDGESTEAFF
many,TRBJ1-4,TRBV5-1,TRBD1,TGCGCCAGCAGCACCACCGGGACAGTTAATGAAAAACTGTTTTTT,CASSTTGTVNEKLFF
many,TRBJ1-6,TRBV5-1,NA,TGCGCCAGCAGCTTGGAGAGTGGCTCACCCCTCCACTTT,CASSLESGSPLHF
NA,TRBJ2-5,TRBV14,NA,TGTGCCAGCCGCCAAGATCCTACCAGAGGATCAGAGACCCAGTACTTC,CASRQDPTRGSETQYF
many,TRBJ1-1,TRBV29-1,NA,TGCAGCGTCGGGGCGAACACTGAAGCTTTCTTT,CSVGANTEAFF
many,TRBJ2-1,TRBV5-1,TRBD2,TGCGCCAGCAGCCCCCTTCAAGCGGGGGGCAATGAGCAGTTCTTC,CASSPLQAGGNEQFF
many,TRBJ1-1,TRBV5-1,NA,TGCGCCAGCAGCTTGACCCGCACTGAAGCTTTCTTT,CASSLTRTEAFF
many,TRBJ1-2,TRBV18,TRBD1,TGTGCCAGCTCACTCCCCGGACAGGGATTGGCGGACTATGGCTACACCTTC,CASSLPGQGLADYGYTF
many,TRBJ2-4,TRBV3-1,TRBD1,TGTGCCAGCAGCCCCCGAGGCAGGGGGAATTATGCCAAAAACATTCAGTACTTC,CASSPRGRGNYAKNIQYF